This is a list of T cell receptor beta chains from one sample in a study of blood T cells in healthy people across ages. TCRdb fed the 5' RACE reads into MiXCR, producing one record per CDR3 protein. The table shows 800,000 to 950,000 distinct CDR3 sequences, with about 28% occurring only once. The data also belong to a second study, concerning T cells of mothers and their children.

The specimen was blood. The receptors stem from a woman in her thirties or forties in good health. The CDR3 runs from the conserved cysteine through the conserved F or W. The D gene is left open where the match is weak. Clone size is not always given. Where it is, it says once, few, many or a class for expanded clones.

v_gene: TRBV6-1
j_gene: TRBJ2-2
d_gene: TRBD2
len: 16
abundance: -
CDR3nt: TGTGCCAGCAGTGAAGTAGCGGGGGCTAACACCGGGGAGCTGTTTTTT
CDR3aa: CASSEVAGANTGELFF

v_gene: TRBV6-6
j_gene: TRBJ2-5
d_gene: TRBD1
len: 13
abundance: many
CDR3nt: TGTGCCACCACCCCGGACAGGGGTGAGACCCAGTACTTC
CDR3aa: CATTPDRGETQYF

v_gene: TRBV9
j_gene: TRBJ2-1
d_gene: -
len: 15
abundance: -
CDR3nt: TGTGCCAGCAGCGTAGAACCGGCTACCTACAATGAGCAGTTCTTC
CDR3aa: CASSVEPATYNEQFF

v_gene: TRBV5-5
j_gene: TRBJ1-2
d_gene: -
len: 16
abundance: few
CDR3nt: TGTGCCAGCAGCTGGGATCTCCGGAGGACAGACTATGGCTACACCTTC
CDR3aa: CASSWDLRRTDYGYTF

v_gene: TRBV12-3/TRBV12-4
j_gene: TRBJ1-4
d_gene: -
len: 14
abundance: -
CDR3nt: TGTGCCAGCAGTTTGGTGTCCCTTAATGAAAAACTGTTTTTT
CDR3aa: CASSLVSLNEKLFF

v_gene: TRBV20-1
j_gene: TRBJ2-6
d_gene: -
len: 18
abundance: few
CDR3nt: TGCAGTGCTAGAGATCGGTTCGGGGGCTTCTCTGGGGCCAACGTCCTGACTTTC
CDR3aa: CSARDRFGGFSGANVLTF

v_gene: TRBV7-8
j_gene: TRBJ2-7
d_gene: -
len: 11
abundance: many
CDR3nt: TGTGCCAGCAGCTTTAGGATTGAGCAGTACTTC
CDR3aa: CASSFRIEQYF

v_gene: TRBV12-3/TRBV12-4
j_gene: TRBJ1-4
d_gene: TRBD1
len: 14
abundance: -
CDR3nt: TGTGCCAGCAGTTTTACAGGGGCCGGGGAAAAACTGTTTTTT
CDR3aa: CASSFTGAGEKLFF

v_gene: TRBV7-2
j_gene: TRBJ2-5
d_gene: -
len: 14
abundance: -
CDR3nt: TGTGCCAGCAGCTTTAGGCGGCTCCAAGAGACCCAGTACTTC
CDR3aa: CASSFRRLQETQYF

v_gene: TRBV7-3
j_gene: TRBJ2-3
d_gene: TRBD2
len: 16
abundance: once
CDR3nt: TGTGCCAGCAGCCGAGGGGTAGCGGGGGTAGCAGATACGCAGTATTTT
CDR3aa: CASSRGVAGVADTQYF

v_gene: TRBV5-5
j_gene: TRBJ2-7
d_gene: -
len: 13
abundance: -
CDR3nt: TGTGCCAGCAGACCGGTTGCTGCCATCGAGCAGTACTTC
CDR3aa: CASRPVAAIEQYF

v_gene: TRBV27
j_gene: TRBJ1-5
d_gene: -
len: 16
abundance: -
CDR3nt: TGTGCCAGTAACCTGGACGGCGGTCCCTGGGGGCAGCCCCAGCATTTT
CDR3aa: CASNLDGGPWGQPQHF

v_gene: TRBV4-3
j_gene: TRBJ1-5
d_gene: TRBD1
len: 19
abundance: few
CDR3nt: TGCGCCAGCAGCCAAGATGTCGCGGTAGGGGGCCTTGGAGGTCAGCCCCAGCATTTT
CDR3aa: CASSQDVAVGGLGGQPQHF

v_gene: TRBV20-1
j_gene: TRBJ2-7
d_gene: -
len: 16
abundance: -
CDR3nt: TGCAGTGCTAGAGGCTCCGGACTGGGGAGCTTCTACGAGCAGTACTTC
CDR3aa: CSARGSGLGSFYEQYF

v_gene: TRBV28
j_gene: TRBJ2-5
d_gene: -
len: 13
abundance: many
CDR3nt: TGTGCCAGCAGTTCCCGGGACACGGAGACCCAGTACTTC
CDR3aa: CASSSRDTETQYF

v_gene: TRBV18
j_gene: TRBJ2-7
d_gene: TRBD1
len: 14
abundance: many
CDR3nt: TGTGCCAGCTCACGACGGACAGGGCCCCACGAGCAGTACTTC
CDR3aa: CASSRRTGPHEQYF

v_gene: TRBV6-1
j_gene: TRBJ1-6
d_gene: -
len: 17
abundance: few
CDR3nt: TGTGCCAGCAGCGACGGTCTCAGGGGACCCTATAATTCACCCCTCCACTTT
CDR3aa: CASSDGLRGPYNSPLHF

v_gene: TRBV3-1
j_gene: TRBJ1-2
d_gene: -
len: 16
abundance: few
CDR3nt: TGTGCCAGCAGCCAAGAACGTTGGACGGCTCGCTATGGCTACACCTTC
CDR3aa: CASSQERWTARYGYTF

v_gene: TRBV11-2
j_gene: TRBJ2-7
d_gene: -
len: 14
abundance: -
CDR3nt: TGTGCCAGCACACGAGGTGGTTACCCCTACGAGCAGTACTTC
CDR3aa: CASTRGGYPYEQYF

v_gene: TRBV5-1
j_gene: TRBJ2-2
d_gene: -
len: 18
abundance: few
CDR3nt: TGCGCCAGCAGCTTGGTCGTGAAAGTAAAAGCGAACACCGGGGAGCTGTTTTTT
CDR3aa: CASSLVVKVKANTGELFF

v_gene: TRBV12-3/TRBV12-4
j_gene: TRBJ2-7
d_gene: TRBD2
len: 15
abundance: few
CDR3nt: TGTGCCAGCAGCCGGGGACTAGCGGCCACGGGCGAGCAGTACTTC
CDR3aa: CASSRGLAATGEQYF

v_gene: TRBV5-1
j_gene: TRBJ1-1
d_gene: -
len: 14
abundance: -
CDR3nt: TGCGCCAGCAGCTTGGTGTCGGGGACCCCTGAAGCTTTCTTT
CDR3aa: CASSLVSGTPEAFF

v_gene: TRBV5-6
j_gene: TRBJ1-1
d_gene: TRBD1
len: 14
abundance: -
CDR3nt: TGTGCCAGCAGCGGCAACAGGGGTTGGACTGAAGCTTTCTTT
CDR3aa: CASSGNRGWTEAFF

v_gene: TRBV28
j_gene: TRBJ1-6
d_gene: TRBD1
len: 15
abundance: few
CDR3nt: TGTGCCACCTATGGGGGGACAGGGAATAATTCACCCCTCCACTTT
CDR3aa: CATYGGTGNNSPLHF

v_gene: TRBV19
j_gene: TRBJ1-2
d_gene: TRBD1
len: 16
abundance: few
CDR3nt: TGTGCCAGTAGTGGGCCCGACAGGGGCTCTAACTATGGCTACACCTTC
CDR3aa: CASSGPDRGSNYGYTF

v_gene: TRBV29-1
j_gene: TRBJ1-2
d_gene: -
len: 12
abundance: few
CDR3nt: TGCAGCGTTGAGGACGGAGGCTATGGCTACACCTTC
CDR3aa: CSVEDGGYGYTF

v_gene: TRBV20-1
j_gene: TRBJ2-3
d_gene: -
len: 14
abundance: -
CDR3nt: TGCAGTGCTACCGGGCCTCTTTTCACAGATACGCAGTATTTT
CDR3aa: CSATGPLFTDTQYF

v_gene: TRBV14
j_gene: TRBJ1-2
d_gene: TRBD1
len: 18
abundance: -
CDR3nt: TGTGCCAGCAGCCAAGTTTTGATTGGGACAGTCCGCAACTATGGCTACACCTTC
CDR3aa: CASSQVLIGTVRNYGYTF

v_gene: TRBV12-3/TRBV12-4
j_gene: TRBJ1-2
d_gene: -
len: 13
abundance: few
CDR3nt: TGTGCCAGCAGTTTTCCCTCAAACTATGGCTACACCTTC
CDR3aa: CASSFPSNYGYTF

v_gene: TRBV19
j_gene: TRBJ1-4
d_gene: -
len: 12
abundance: -
CDR3nt: TGTGCCAGTAAAGGGGATATGGAAAAACTGTTTTTT
CDR3aa: CASKGDMEKLFF

v_gene: TRBV7-2
j_gene: TRBJ1-6
d_gene: -
len: 16
abundance: -
CDR3nt: TGTGCCAGCAGCCTCAGCTCAAGCTCCTATAATTCACCCCTCCACTTT
CDR3aa: CASSLSSSSYNSPLHF

v_gene: TRBV4-1
j_gene: TRBJ2-1
d_gene: TRBD1
len: 16
abundance: many
CDR3nt: TGCGCCAGCAGCACCCACCAGGGGGCTCGGGACAATGAGCAGTTCTTC
CDR3aa: CASSTHQGARDNEQFF

v_gene: TRBV19
j_gene: TRBJ2-1
d_gene: -
len: 15
abundance: -
CDR3nt: TGTGCCAGTAGTATTGGGGCAGGGCTCTCCAATGAGCAGTTCTTC
CDR3aa: CASSIGAGLSNEQFF

v_gene: TRBV2
j_gene: TRBJ2-5
d_gene: TRBD2
len: 14
abundance: once
CDR3nt: TGTGCCAGCAGGGCGGGGGAGCGTGGGGAGACCCAGTACTTC
CDR3aa: CASRAGERGETQYF